The rows below give T cell receptor beta chains drawn from one sample of a study of radiotherapy plus CTLA-4 blockade in lung cancer. This table comes from immunoSEQ multiplex PCR, and its TCRdb copy is limited to in-frame clones, with some not included. Of around 90,000 clones in the sample, around 82% were seen once. The sequences come from peripheral blood, collected from a patient treated with radiotherapy plus ipilimumab. The receptors were gathered from a human donor with non-small cell lung cancer who had stable disease on radiotherapy plus ipilimumab. CDR3s include the opening cysteine and the closing phenylalanine or tryptophan. Fields, in order: D gene, V gene, clone size, J gene, CDR3 DNA, CDR3 protein. A D gene is named only where the DNA matches it firmly. Rows may omit the clone size; those that give it use once, few, many or a size class.

TRBD2	TRBV2	-	TRBJ2-3	TGTGCCAGCAGGGGGTGGAGCGGGAGAGTGCATACGCAGTATTTT	CASRGWSGRVHTQYF
-	TRBV27	-	TRBJ1-5	TGTGCCAGCAGTTTAACTGGGCATCAGCCCCAGCATTTT	CASSLTGHQPQHF
TRBD2	TRBV18	-	TRBJ2-1	TGTGCCAGCTCACCGACTAGCGGGGGCTATGAGCAGTTCTTC	CASSPTSGGYEQFF
TRBD1	TRBV9	-	TRBJ1-5	TGTGCCAGCAGTCCTGCCAGGGACAGGGGTAGTCAGCCCCAGCATTTT	CASSPARDRGSQPQHF
TRBD2	TRBV6-4	-	TRBJ2-3	TGTGCCAGCAGTGAGGAGGAGGGAGGGAAGGATACGCAGTATTTT	CASSEEEGGKDTQYF
TRBD2	TRBV30	-	TRBJ2-2	TGTGCCTGGACAGCGGGGGGCAACACCGGGGAGCTGTTTTTT	CAWTAGGNTGELFF
-	TRBV28	-	TRBJ2-7	TGTGCCAGCAGTTTACTGACAGGGGAGGGCATCCCCGAGAGGTACGAGCAGTACTTC	CASSLLTGEGIPERYEQYF
TRBD2	TRBV10-2	-	TRBJ2-4	TGCGCCAGCAGTCCGCCAGGGGTGACTAGCGGATTAGCCAAAAACATTCAGTACTTC	CASSPPGVTSGLAKNIQYF
-	TRBV11-2	-	TRBJ2-3	TGTGCCAGCAGCCCCGTGGGGAGAACAGATACGCAGTATTTT	CASSPVGRTDTQYF
-	TRBV7-7	-	TRBJ2-2	TGTGCTAGCAGCCTCGTGGGGGTTGCGAACACCGGGGAGCTGTTTTTT	CASSLVGVANTGELFF
TRBD1	TRBV27	-	TRBJ1-5	TGTGCCCAGCTAGGAGGGGGCAGGAATCAGCCCCAGCATTTT	CAQLGGGRNQPQHF
TRBD1	TRBV2	-	TRBJ1-5	TGTGCCAGCGATGGACAGGGGGCCAATCAGCCCCAGCATTTT	CASDGQGANQPQHF
TRBD1	TRBV30	-	TRBJ1-2	TGTGCCTGGAGTGTATCGGGACAGAGATATGGCCACACCTTC	CAWSVSGQRYGHTF
-	TRBV30	-	TRBJ2-2	TGTGCCTGGAGCGTCGTTCGTTGGGAGCTGTTTTTT	CAWSVVRWELFF
-	TRBV18	once	TRBJ2-7	TGTGCCAGCTCACAAGAGCCCGGGACGTTATCCTACGAGCAGTACTTC	CASSQEPGTLSYEQYF
TRBD1	TRBV28	-	TRBJ2-7	TGTGCCAGCAGTCCACGGGGACAGAGCTACGAGCAGTACTTC	CASSPRGQSYEQYF
-	TRBV28	-	TRBJ2-7	TGTGCCAGCAATCCCCCTACAAGCTCCTACGAGCAGTACTTC	CASNPPTSSYEQYF
TRBD1	TRBV5-1	few	TRBJ2-7	TGCGCCAGCAGGCTCGCCGGGACAGGGGGTGCCGAGCAGTACTTC	CASRLAGTGGAEQYF
TRBD2	TRBV13	-	TRBJ2-1	TGTGCCAGCAGCCCGAGCGGGGGGCCTTTTAACAATGAGCAGTTCTTC	CASSPSGGPFNNEQFF
-	TRBV15	-	TRBJ1-2	TGTGCCACCAGCGGAACAGGGCGAGGCTACACCTTC	CATSGTGRGYTF
TRBD1	TRBV28	-	TRBJ1-2	TGTGCCAGCGGTGGACAGGGGTACTATGGCTACACCTTC	CASGGQGYYGYTF
-	TRBV11-2	-	TRBJ1-2	TGTGCCAGCAGCTTAGTCGGCAGGACCTTTAATGGCTACACCTTC	CASSLVGRTFNGYTF
-	TRBV5-1	-	TRBJ2-3	TGCGCCAGCACCAACACAGATACGCAGTATTTT	CASTNTDTQYF
TRBD2	TRBV5-1	-	TRBJ2-7	TGCGCCAGCAGATCCGGGACTAGCTTCGACGAGCAGTACTTC	CASRSGTSFDEQYF
-	TRBV21-1	-	TRBJ1-6	TGTGCCAGCAGCAGAGTGAGGTCACCCCTCCACTTT	CASSRVRSPLHF
-	TRBV7-7	-	TRBJ2-5	TGTGCCAGCAGCTCCGCAGGGGCCCGACAAGAGACCCAGTACTTC	CASSSAGARQETQYF
-	TRBV6-6	once	TRBJ2-2	TGTGCCAGCAGCTCCCGACAGGTCGGCACCGGGGAGCTGTTTTTT	CASSSRQVGTGELFF
-	TRBV28	-	TRBJ2-3	TGTGCCAGCAGTTTAGGGGGCACAGATACGCAGTATTTT	CASSLGGTDTQYF
TRBD1	TRBV6-1	-	TRBJ1-1	TGTGCCAGCAGTTCAGGGGGCGCGGGCACTGAAGCTTTCTTT	CASSSGGAGTEAFF
TRBD1	TRBV5-8	-	TRBJ2-2	TGTGCCAGCAGCTTTACAGGGGCAAGGGGCACCGGGGAGCTGTTTTTT	CASSFTGARGTGELFF
-	TRBV9	-	TRBJ2-6	TGTGCCAGCAGCCGTCGGGGCGGAGTCTCTGGGGCCAACGTCCTGACTTTC	CASSRRGGVSGANVLTF
TRBD1	TRBV6-5	-	TRBJ2-1	TGTGCCAGCAGCAGACAGGGATACAATGAGCAGTTCTTC	CASSRQGYNEQFF
-	TRBV28	-	TRBJ1-2	TGTGCCAGCAGTTTAAGACGGAGTAACTATGGCTACACCTTC	CASSLRRSNYGYTF
-	TRBV11-3	-	TRBJ2-7	TGTGCCAGCAGCTTAGCAGGGCGGAACGAGCAGTACTTC	CASSLAGRNEQYF
-	TRBV5-4	-	TRBJ1-2	TGTGCCAGCAGCTTGGCGGCAGGGCAAAGTTTTGGCTACACCTTC	CASSLAAGQSFGYTF
TRBD1	TRBV7-2	-	TRBJ2-7	TGTGCCAGCAGCCTAACTGGACAGGGACCGTGGGAGCAGTACTTC	CASSLTGQGPWEQYF
TRBD2	TRBV15	few	TRBJ2-1	TGTGCCACCAGCAGAGACAGGGGCCGGGGGGGTGAGCAGTTCTTC	CATSRDRGRGGEQFF
TRBD2	TRBV28	-	TRBJ2-7	TGTGCCAGCAGTTTATACAAGGGAGGACGGCGCGGGGGCGAGCAGTACTTC	CASSLYKGGRRGGEQYF
TRBD1	TRBV27	-	TRBJ1-2	TGTGCCAGCAGTATAGGGGGCGCAGGCGGCTACACCTTC	CASSIGGAGGYTF
-	TRBV5-4	-	TRBJ2-7	TGTGCCAGCAGCTTGGGGGGGGCGGGAGCATCCTACGAGCAGTACTTC	CASSLGGAGASYEQYF
-	TRBV9	-	TRBJ2-2	TGTGCCAGCAGCGTAGCTCAGGGGCGGTCCGGGGAGCTGTTTTTT	CASSVAQGRSGELFF
-	TRBV11-2	-	TRBJ2-5	TGTGCCAGCAGCTTCGGCATGGGGACGGAAGAGACCCAGTACTTC	CASSFGMGTEETQYF
-	TRBV5-1	-	TRBJ2-3	TGCGCCAGCAGCTTGGACGGGCTCAGCACAGATACGCAGTATTTT	CASSLDGLSTDTQYF
-	TRBV7-3	-	TRBJ2-1	TGTGCCAGCAGCATGGGTGGGATCGATGAGCAGTTCTTC	CASSMGGIDEQFF
-	TRBV28	-	TRBJ2-3	TGTGCCAGCAGAAGATTAGATACGCAGTATTTT	CASRRLDTQYF
-	TRBV19	-	TRBJ1-1	TGTGCCAGTAGACTACACACCTCGAACACTGAAGCTTTCTTT	CASRLHTSNTEAFF
-	TRBV5-1	-	TRBJ2-3	TGCGCCAGCTCCGGTGAAGGAGCTAGCACAGATACGCAGTATTTT	CASSGEGASTDTQYF
-	TRBV21-1	-	TRBJ2-5	TGTGCCAGCAGCAAAGGACGCCAAGAGACCCAGTACTTC	CASSKGRQETQYF
-	TRBV7-9	-	TRBJ1-4	TGTGCCAGCAGCTTAGGGGAATCGGCTAATGAAAAACTGTTTTTT	CASSLGESANEKLFF
-	TRBV6-4	-	TRBJ2-3	TGTGCCAGCAGTAAGGATCCTGTTGGGGCAGCTACGCAGTATTTT	CASSKDPVGAATQYF
-	TRBV7-3	-	TRBJ1-1	TGTGCCAGCAGCCCCGCCGGGGGGAACACTGAAGCTTTCTTT	CASSPAGGNTEAFF
-	TRBV27	-	TRBJ2-2	TGTGCCAGCAGGGAGTTAGCCGCAACCGGGGAGCTGTTTTTT	CASRELAATGELFF
TRBD1	TRBV10-3	-	TRBJ1-2	TGTGCCATCAGTGAGTCGGGGACAGGTCCTTTCGAAAGGGGCTACACCTTC	CAISESGTGPFERGYTF
-	TRBV2	-	TRBJ2-5	TGTGCCAGCAGTGAAGGGCAGTACCAAGAGACCCAGTACTTC	CASSEGQYQETQYF
TRBD1	TRBV7-9	-	TRBJ1-5	TGTGCCAGCAGCTCGGGACAGAATTTCAATCAGCCCCAGCATTTT	CASSSGQNFNQPQHF
-	TRBV6-1	once	TRBJ2-4	TGTGCCAGCACCCAGGTGGAAGGAGACATTCAGTACTTC	CASTQVEGDIQYF